This TCR beta chain comes out of a study of human T cells and chemical hapten exposure. Study at large: Largely, small differences in pooled library volume made per-sample TCR yields vary. Whole-study findings and limits: Those TCRs sitting above 1 in 1000 frequency stayed the same with DPC sensitization.

Germline CDR1 reads MNHEY; CDR2 reads SVGAGI. After removal of 8 bases from V and 5 bases from J, the junction contained 8 bases not matched to a gene. This CDR3 region has 15 residues. Time point specified: healthy volunteer bleed at 6 weeks. It was from unfractionated whole blood that total RNA was extracted. Each cDNA molecule in the library carried unique molecular identifiers. As processed by the authors: Per-sample TCR counts ranged from about 23,224 to 750,000, median roughly 96,000. TCRdb recomputed calls from the RACE reads with MiXCR, one row per CDR3 protein. These V and J calls originate from TCRdb's pipeline instead of the authors' own analysis. The sample includes 65,000 to 80,000 distinct CDR3 sequences, over 8.5% seen only once; the top ten take over 1.5%. This clonotype was detected a few times. Antigen specificity is unknown.

This receptor was obtained from a male donor in good health. Some clones in this sample may be carry-over from other donors' samples. Sequenced sample: whole blood. The chain couples TRBV6-5 to TRBJ1-4, with TRBD1 identical over 10 bases. The CDR3 here is CASGVTGQGNEKLFF. The CDR3 DNA reads as TGTGCCAGCGGGGTGACGGGACAGGGGAATGAAAAACTGTTTTTT.